This T cell receptor (beta chain) was found in a study of chemoradiotherapy in HPV16-positive cancers. At the level of the study: Candidate HPV-specific clones and shared TCR motifs came from two HPV16-positive patients.

Repeated repertoire sampling spanned the course of chemoradiotherapy. TCRdb's table, derived via immunoSEQ multiplex PCR, lists solely in-frame clones and lacks some. The sample yields approximately 30,000 clones, 85% to 90% seen once. The receptor's source is a human donor with HPV-associated anogenital cancer. Sequencing was performed on blood, taken from a patient who underwent chemoradiotherapy.

The DNA of the CDR3 is TGTGCCAGTCTCACAGGGAGGACTGCTGGGGCCAACGTCCTGACTTTC. Protein product: CASLTGRTAGANVLTF. The chain couples TRBV19 to TRBJ2-6; either TRBD1 or TRBD2 may supply D (6 bases each). Trimming left V 8 bases short and J 2 bases short, with 16 bases between. The CDR3 extends over 16 amino acids. Germline lookup yields CDR1 LNHDA and CDR2 SQIVND (reference sequence).